The next 24 T cell receptor beta chains were all read from a single sample in a study of blood T cell repertoires in COVID-19. This table comes from immunoSEQ multiplex PCR, and its TCRdb copy is limited to in-frame clones, with some not included. The sample lists 250,000 to 300,000 clones; 86% were seen once. Sequenced input: peripheral blood. The source of these receptors is a man aged 25 to 40 with active or convalescent COVID-19.

The V call is TRBV9, the J call TRBJ1-3; 9 bases match TRBD1. V gave up 4 bases and J gave up 2 bases; unmatched junction bases: 7. The CDR3 covers 16 residues. Per germline, CDR1 SGDLS and CDR2 YYNGEE. The CDR3 region has the DNA TGTGCCAGCAGCTCGGCGGACAGGGGCACTGGAAACACCATATATTTT. Its translation: CASSSADRGTGNTIYF.

This clone has only one observation. The rearrangement joins TRBV10-3 to TRBJ2-7; the D gene is possibly TRBD2 (6 bases). V lost 1 base and J lost 2, with 9 bases in between. Germline CDR1 ENHRY, CDR2 SYGVKD. The CDR3 sequence is 14 residues long. CDR3 coding DNA: TGTGCCATCAGTGAGTGGGACTCAGCCTACGAGCAGTACTTC. Translated: CAISEWDSAYEQYF.

V usage is TRBV7-2 and J usage is TRBJ1-1; TRBD1 aligns across 7 bases. This CDR3 region has 15 residues. V shed 2 bases and J 2 bases; nucleotides not matched to a gene: 5. In germline, CDR1 is SGHTA, CDR2 FQGNSA. The CDR3 coding sequence is TGTGCCAGCAGCTTACAGACAGGGCTAAACACTGAAGCTTTCTTT. Protein: CASSLQTGLNTEAFF.

The rearrangement uses TRBV4-3 and TRBJ2-6, with D perhaps TRBD1 (5 bases). Trimming took off 5 bases at V and 4 bases at J, with 15 bases between the two ends. Germline assignment: CDR1 LGHNA and CDR2 YSLEER. This CDR3 contains 16 residues. Written as DNA, the CDR3 is TGCGCCAGCAGCGTACGTGGGGCTCGGGGGGCCAACGTCCTGACTTTC. This encodes CASSVRGARGANVLTF.

The chain couples TRBV5-5 to TRBJ1-5, with a tentative D call TRBD1 (5 bases). Trimming took off 0 bases at V and 4 bases at J, with 8 bases between the two ends. Germline CDR1 SGHKS, CDR2 YYEKEE (reference sequence). This CDR3 is built from 14 residues. The CDR3 sequence is CASSLGRANQPQHF. The CDR3 DNA reads TGTGCCAGCAGCTTGGGCAGGGCAAATCAGCCCCAGCATTTT.

Concerning this clone itself: Different DNA sequences within this sample yield the same CDR3. The chain combines TRBV3-1 (or the pseudogene TRBV3-2) with TRBJ1-1, with 10 positions matching TRBD1. Per germline, CDR1 LGHDT and CDR2 YNNKEL (reference sequence). The CDR3 length is 14 residues. With V trimmed by 4 bases and J by 3 bases, 2 bases remained unmatched. CDR3 nucleotide sequence: TGTGCCAGCAGCCCCGGGACAGGGGACACTGAAGCTTTCTTT. Amino acids: CASSPGTGDTEAFF.

The chain recombines TRBV5-1 with TRBJ1-6; maybe TRBD1 (5 bases). This CDR3 contains 14 residues. The V end was cut by 7 bases, the J end by 7 bases, with 15 bases between. Germline CDR1 is SGHRS and CDR2 is YFSETQ. In DNA, the CDR3 is TGCGCCAGCTCTGATCAGGGAGGGAATTCACCCCTCCACTTT. This codes for CASSDQGGNSPLHF.

This clone was recorded once. This chain uses TRBV10-3 with TRBJ2-3; 9 nucleotides align to TRBD2. The ends lost 10 bases at V and 6 bases at J; junction bases unmatched: 2. Germline V gene lookup returns CDR1 ENHRY and CDR2 SYGVKD. CDR3 size: 11 residues. The CDR3 region has the DNA TGTGCCACCGGACTAGCGGATACGCAGTATTTT. Amino acids: CATGLADTQYF.

This clone was recorded a few times. Written as DNA, the CDR3 is TGTGCCAGCAGTGACAGGGGGCCAGTAGATACGCAGTATTTT. It yields the protein CASSDRGPVDTQYF. The J gene is TRBJ2-3, the V gene TRBV27; 10 bases map to TRBD1. The length of the CDR3 is 14 residues. Germline V CDR1 and CDR2: MNHEY, SMNVEV (reference sequence). Trimming cost V 5 bases and J 5 bases; bases outside gene matches: 4.

Of note for this clone: Other DNA sequences from this sample encode an identical CDR3 as well. The rearrangement joins TRBV4-1 to TRBJ1-2; D perhaps matches TRBD1 (5 bases). The CDR3 loop spans 14 amino acids. V was cut by 1 base and J by 3 bases, with 9 bases left in between. Germline lookup yields CDR1 MGHRA and CDR2 YSYEKL. CDR3 region: CASSQGPGDYGYTF. The CDR3 DNA sequence: TGCGCCAGCAGCCAAGGGCCGGGGGACTATGGCTACACCTTC.

J is TRBJ2-3 and V is TRBV5-4; TRBD2 matches at 7 bases. The CDR3 loop spans 18 amino acids. The ends lost 2 bases at V and 5 bases at J; junction bases unmatched: 17. Germline-derived CDR1 and CDR2 are SGHNT and YYREEE (reference sequence). The CDR3 spells CASSFLGRPAGSIDTQYF. CDR3 nucleotide sequence: TGTGCCAGCAGCTTCTTGGGTCGCCCAGCGGGGTCCATAGATACGCAGTATTTT. The whole variable domain, remainder taken from reference TRBV5-4 and TRBJ2-3, is ETGVTQSPTHLIKTRGQQVTLRCSSQSGHNTVSWYQQALGQGPQFIFQYYREEENGRGNFPPRFSGLQFPNYSSELNVNALELDDSALYLCASSFLGRPAGSIDTQYFGPGTRLTVL.

This clone was seen more than once but under ten times. The rearrangement joins TRBV11-2 to TRBJ2-2; D may be TRBD2 (5 bases). The CDR3 sequence is 12 residues long. The V end lost 7 bases, the J end lost 7 bases, and 10 bases lay between the germline ends. Per germline, CDR1 SGHAT and CDR2 FQNNGV. The CDR3 DNA reads as TGTGCCAGCAACCCCGCGGGCGGGGAGCTGTTTTTT. Amino acids: CASNPAGGELFF.

The V call is TRBV5-5, the J call TRBJ1-2, with 7 bases aligning to TRBD1. V lost 4 bases to trimming and J lost 0 bases; unmatched junction nucleotides: 6. The CDR3 extends over 15 amino acids. Germline V gives CDR1 SGHKS, CDR2 YYEKEE (reference sequence). The CDR3 region is CASSRQGSPNYGYTF. The CDR3, as DNA: TGTGCCAGCAGCCGACAGGGTTCTCCTAACTATGGCTACACCTTC. Full variable domain (rest looked up from reference TRBV5-5 and TRBJ1-2): DAGVTQSPTHLIKTRGQQVTLRCSPISGHKSVSWYQQVLGQGPQFIFQYYEKEERGRGNFPDRFSARQFPNYSSELNVNALLLGDSALYLCASSRQGSPNYGYTFGSGTRLTVV.

This chain links TRBV12-3 or TRBV12-4 with TRBJ1-4; D not resolved. The ends were cut back, 3 bases at V and 7 bases at J, with 9 bases in the middle. CDR3 size: 13 residues. This CDR3 reads CASSLWAGEKLFF. CDR3 bases: TGTGCCAGCAGTTTGTGGGCTGGTGAAAAACTGTTTTTT.

The genes are TRBV7-2 and TRBJ2-5, with D possibly TRBD1 on 5 matching bases. With 5 bases removed from V and 5 bases from J, the gap between germline ends came to 24 bases. The V gene's germline CDR1 is SGHTA and CDR2 FQGNSA. This CDR3 has 17 residues. The CDR3 nucleotides read TGTGCCAGCAGCCCCTTCAGACAGACCCGCGTGGCGGAGACCCAGTACTTC. Protein sequence: CASSPFRQTRVAETQYF. The complete variable domain, with remaining parts taken from reference TRBV7-2 and TRBJ2-5, reads GAGVSQSPSNKVTEKGKDVELRCDPISGHTALYWYRQSLGQGLEFLIYFQGNSAPDKSGLPSDRFSAERTGGSVSTLTIQRTQQEDSAVYLCASSPFRQTRVAETQYFGPGTRLLVL.

The J gene is TRBJ1-5, the V gene TRBV7-8, with TRBD1 matching 11 bases. CDR1 is SGHVS, CDR2 FQNEAQ, per germline. This CDR3 is 15 amino acids long. Trimming at V came to 5 bases and at J to 7 bases, leaving 7 bases not matched to a gene. As DNA, the CDR3 is TGTGCCAGCAGCCCACCGGGGACAGGGGGGCAGCCCCAGCATTTT. Translated, it gives CASSPPGTGGQPQHF.

The chain recombines TRBV18 with TRBJ1-1; D is perhaps TRBD1 (5 bases). Trimming left V 2 bases short and J 0 bases short, with 7 bases between. The CDR3 consists of 14 residues. Germline V gene sequence: CDR1 KGHSH, CDR2 LQKENI. CDR3 DNA: TGTGCCAGCTCACCAGACAGATTGAACACTGAAGCTTTCTTT. It yields the protein CASSPDRLNTEAFF.

The chain employs TRBV2 and TRBJ2-5; 15 bases map to TRBD2. The CDR3 loop spans 20 amino acids. With V trimmed by 2 bases and J by 2 bases, 12 bases remained unmatched. Germline assignment: CDR1 SNHLY and CDR2 FYNNEI. In DNA, the CDR3 is TGTGCCAGCAGTGAACGCCCTCCACTCGGGACTAGCGGGGGGCAAGAGACCCAGTACTTC. Amino acid sequence: CASSERPPLGTSGGQETQYF. The full variable domain, its missing parts supplied by reference TRBV2 and TRBJ2-5, is EPEVTQTPSHQVTQMGQEVILRCVPISNHLYFYWYRQILGQKVEFLVSFYNNEISEKSEIFDDQFSVERPDGSNFTLKIRSTKLEDSAMYFCASSERPPLGTSGGQETQYFGPGTRLLVL.

V is TRBV7-2 and J is TRBJ2-3; weak D call: TRBD1 (6 bases). The CDR3 consists of 14 residues. The germline V and J ends were trimmed by 0 bases and 9 bases, with 13 bases remaining between them. The germline CDR1 and CDR2 sequences are SGHTA and FQGNSA. The chain's CDR3 is CASSLAIQGETQYF. The CDR3 DNA sequence: TGTGCCAGCAGCTTAGCCATACAGGGCGAAACGCAGTATTTT.

The V call is TRBV28, the J call TRBJ2-5, with TRBD1 matching 9 bases. The CDR3 consists of 16 residues. Germline V gene sequence: CDR1 MDHEN, CDR2 SYDVKM. Trimming at V came to 4 bases and at J to 1 base, leaving 7 bases not matched to a gene. The CDR3 spells CASSYPGQGFQETQYF. The CDR3 DNA sequence: TGTGCCAGCAGTTATCCGGGACAGGGATTCCAAGAGACCCAGTACTTC. Based on the CDR3 plus reference TRBV28 and TRBJ2-5, the full variable domain is DVKVTQSSRYLVKRTGEKVFLECVQDMDHENMFWYRQDPGLGLRLIYFSYDVKMKEKGDIPEGYSVSREKKERFSLILESASTNQTSMYLCASSYPGQGFQETQYFGPGTRLLVL.

The chain carries TRBV6-6 and TRBJ1-4; D is uncertain. This CDR3 has 14 residues. Germline CDR1 and CDR2: MNHNY and SVGAGI (reference sequence). Deletions cut 0 bases from V and 8 bases from J, with 10 bases between. The chain's CDR3 is CASSYSKPGEKLFF. CDR3 bases: TGTGCCAGCAGTTACTCGAAGCCGGGAGAAAAACTGTTTTTT.

The genes are TRBV4-1 and TRBJ1-1; unclear D gene. Germline-derived CDR1 and CDR2 are MGHRA and YSYEKL. Trimming shortened V by 3 bases and J by 3 bases, and 14 bases separated the two germline ends. The CDR3 is 15 residues long. CDR3 DNA: TGCGCCAGCAGCCAGGGTGACGGGATCTACACTGAAGCTTTCTTT. It codes for CASSQGDGIYTEAFF.

The gene calls are TRBV14 and TRBJ2-1, with D possibly matching TRBD2 (5 bases). The CDR3 spans 16 residues. Trimming took off 1 base at V and 4 bases at J, with 14 bases between the two ends. Germline CDR1 SGHDN, CDR2 FVKESK. The CDR3 loop is CASSQGFGIGYNEQFF. In DNA, the CDR3 is TGTGCCAGCAGCCAAGGCTTCGGGATAGGGTACAATGAGCAGTTCTTC.

The chain has TRBV19 and TRBJ1-5; 10 bases are a match to TRBD1. With V trimmed by 6 bases and J by 0 bases, 2 bases remained unmatched. This CDR3 is built from 15 residues. Germline V gives CDR1 LNHDA, CDR2 SQIVND (reference sequence). The CDR3 loop reads CASRGTGVSNQPQHF. The DNA of the CDR3 is TGTGCCAGTAGGGGGACAGGGGTTAGCAATCAGCCCCAGCATTTT.